This T cell receptor beta chain was obtained from a study of shared clonotypes between healthy human individuals. Study-wide points: The sampled material consisted only of blood, and tissue repertoires are likely to differ.

The CDR3 totals 14 residues. Germline V gives CDR1 SNHLY, CDR2 FYNNEI. J was trimmed by 6 bases and V by 4 bases; bases with no gene match: 7. A note on this clone: Its antigen is not identified.

Each of the donors was a healthy adult who was HIV-negative and had not had a recent acute infection or vaccination. The unsorted samples took tens of millions of PBMCs to get genomic DNA. Assay used: immunoSEQ multiplex PCR; TCRdb lists only in-frame clones, some missing. The sample yields about 490,000 clones, 79% seen once. The receptor was derived from a woman aged 40 to 50 in good health. Some clones in this sample may be carry-over from other donors' samples. The sequencing input was PBMCs. The V and J genes are TRBV2 and TRBJ2-3; 7 nucleotides match TRBD2. This CDR3 reads CASSVRRESDTQYF. In nucleotides, the CDR3 is TGTGCCAGCAGTGTGCGGCGGGAGTCGGATACGCAGTATTTT.